Listed below are T cell receptor beta chains from one sample, sequenced in a study of cytomegalovirus exposure and HLA in healthy donors. Assay: immunoSEQ multiplex PCR; the TCRdb copy retains only in-frame clones and omits some. The sample lists approximately 110,000 clones; about 88% were seen once. The sample was PBMCs. Receptors originate from a woman aged 18-29 years in good health and CMV-seropositive. Each CDR3 is given with its conserved first and last residue. Fields, in order: V gene, D gene, J gene, clone size, CDR3 protein, CDR3 DNA. D genes are given only for firm matches. The size field is filled for only some rows; it gives once, few, many or a size class.

>TRBV11-2|.|TRBJ2-1|once
CASSLDRQFF
TGTGCCAGCAGCTTAGATCGGCAGTTCTTC
>TRBV6-1|.|TRBJ2-2|.
CASRSTVGELFF
TGTGCCAGCAGGAGTACGGTCGGGGAGCTGTTTTTT
>TRBV15|.|TRBJ1-4|.
CATSRDEGSTVSF
TGTGCCACCAGCAGAGATGAAGGGTCGACAGTCTCTTTT
>TRBV11-3|.|TRBJ2-7|.
CASGASYEQYF
TGTGCCAGCGGAGCCTCCTACGAGCAGTACTTC
>TRBV7-6|.|TRBJ2-7|.
CASSPLPEGLRSSYEQYF
TGTGCCAGCAGCCCGTTACCCGAGGGACTTAGGAGCTCCTACGAGCAGTACTTC
>TRBV7-8|.|TRBJ1-5|.
CASSPRGGGNQPQHF
TGTGCCAGCAGCCCTCGGGGGGGCGGGAATCAGCCCCAGCATTTT
>TRBV5-1|TRBD2|TRBJ2-5|once
CASEGLAGGGLYF
TGCGCCAGCGAGGGACTAGCGGGTGGGGGCTTGTACTTC
>TRBV5-3|TRBD1|TRBJ1-6|.
CARSFLGQGTYNSPLHF
TGTGCCAGAAGCTTTCTGGGACAGGGGACCTATAATTCACCCCTCCACTTT
>TRBV7-2|.|TRBJ1-5|.
CASSLGRASNQPQHF
TGTGCCAGCAGCTTAGGCAGGGCGAGCAATCAGCCCCAGCATTTT
>TRBV10-3|TRBD1|TRBJ2-4|.
CAISLDRASKNIQYF
TGTGCCATCAGTCTGGACAGGGCGTCCAAAAACATTCAGTACTTC
>TRBV2|TRBD2|TRBJ2-7|.
CASSEKTSGSYEQYF
TGTGCCAGCAGTGAAAAAACTAGCGGGAGCTACGAGCAGTACTTC
>TRBV19|TRBD1|TRBJ2-1|.
CASRQRQGFGEQFF
TGTGCCAGTAGACAACGACAGGGGTTTGGTGAGCAGTTCTTC
>TRBV19|.|TRBJ1-1|.
CASSTAGWSTEAFF
TGTGCCAGTAGTACCGCAGGGTGGAGCACTGAAGCTTTCTTT